This T cell receptor beta chain was profiled in a study of CXCR3-negative and CXCR3-positive naive CD8 T cells. Germline lookup yields CDR1 MNHEY and CDR2 SMNVEV (reference sequence). CDR3 length: 13 residues. Study-level results: Cryopreservation partially lowered CXCR3 expression, so most assays used fresh PBMCs.

Each TRB cDNA library was prepared by 5' RACE (with UMI labels). Using the 5' RACE reads, TCRdb records one entry per CDR3 protein without DNA. Its table lists approximately 66,000 distinct CDR3 sequences. About this clonotype: Its target is unknown.

The V gene is TRBV27, the J gene TRBJ2-3; the D call of TRBD1 rests on TCRdb alone, since no DNA is present to check it. The sequencing sample was made of naive CXCR3- CD8+ T cells from blood. Documented subset: CD45RO-CCR7+CD27+CD95- naive CD8+ T cells lacking CXCR3 (TNR3-). The TCR originated in a human donor in good health. Some clones in this sample may be carry-over from other donors' samples. The CDR3 loop is CASSVGGTDTQYF.